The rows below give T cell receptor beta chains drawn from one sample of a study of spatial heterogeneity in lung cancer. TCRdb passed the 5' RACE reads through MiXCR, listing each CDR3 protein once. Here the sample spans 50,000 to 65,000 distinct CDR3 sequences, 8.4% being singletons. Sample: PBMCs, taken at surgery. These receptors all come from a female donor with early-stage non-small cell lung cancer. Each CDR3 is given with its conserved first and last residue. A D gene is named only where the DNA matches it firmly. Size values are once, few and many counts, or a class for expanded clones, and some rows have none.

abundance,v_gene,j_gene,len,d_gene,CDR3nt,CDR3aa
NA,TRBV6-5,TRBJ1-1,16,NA,TGTGCCAGCAGTTACTCCCGCCGTAAGCGGGACACTGAAGCTTTCTTT,CASSYSRRKRDTEAFF
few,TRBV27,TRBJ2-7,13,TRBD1,TGTGCCAGCTCCTCCGGGACAGGGGACGAGCAGTACTTC,CASSSGTGDEQYF
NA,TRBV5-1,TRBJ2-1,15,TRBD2,TGCGCCAGCAGCGTTAGCGGGATTTCCTACAATGAGCAGTTCTTC,CASSVSGISYNEQFF
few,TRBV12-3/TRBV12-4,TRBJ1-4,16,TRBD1,TGTGCCAGCAGTCAGCGGGCCGGGACAGGCCCTGAAAAACTGTTTTTT,CASSQRAGTGPEKLFF
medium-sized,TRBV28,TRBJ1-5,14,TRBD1,TGTGCCAGCAGTCTGGACAGGATTAATCAGCCCCAGCATTTT,CASSLDRINQPQHF
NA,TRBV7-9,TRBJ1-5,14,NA,TGTGCCAGCAGCTTAATGGGGCCGACTCAGCCCCAGCATTTT,CASSLMGPTQPQHF
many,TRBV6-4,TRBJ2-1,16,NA,TGTGCCAGCAGTGCCCTAGCGAGGAGCTCCTACAATGAGCAGTTCTTC,CASSALARSSYNEQFF
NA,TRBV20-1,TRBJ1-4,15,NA,TGCAGTGCTAGGAATTCCGGTTCACCGAATGAAAAACTGTTTTTT,CSARNSGSPNEKLFF
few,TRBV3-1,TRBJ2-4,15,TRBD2,TGTGCCAGCAGCCAATGGGGACTAATGAAAAACATTCAGTACTTC,CASSQWGLMKNIQYF
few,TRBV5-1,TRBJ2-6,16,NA,TGCGCCAGCAGCTCCCAGGGGAGGGCTGGGGCCAACGTCCTGACTTTC,CASSSQGRAGANVLTF
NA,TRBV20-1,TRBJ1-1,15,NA,TGCAGTGCTCCCCCGGGCCCCCGGGGTGGCACTGAAGCTTTCTTT,CSAPPGPRGGTEAFF
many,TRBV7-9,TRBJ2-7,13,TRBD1,TGTGCCAGCAGCTCGGACAGGGGCCACGAGCAGTACTTC,CASSSDRGHEQYF
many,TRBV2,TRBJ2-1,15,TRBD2,TGTGCCAGCAGGCCCCTAGCGGGGGGCTACAATGAGCAGTTCTTC,CASRPLAGGYNEQFF
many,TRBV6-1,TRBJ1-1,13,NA,TGTGCCAGCAGAATCGATCCGGGACTCCACGCTTTCTTT,CASRIDPGLHAFF
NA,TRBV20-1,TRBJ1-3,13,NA,TGCAGTGCGCCGGACTGGTCTGGAAACACCATATATTTT,CSAPDWSGNTIYF
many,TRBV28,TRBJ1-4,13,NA,TGTGCCAGCAGCTTTGGGGGGGACGAAAAACTGTTTTTT,CASSFGGDEKLFF
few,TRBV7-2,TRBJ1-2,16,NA,TGTGCCAGCACGTTTTCACGGGGGTACGATGGCTATGGCTACACCTTC,CASTFSRGYDGYGYTF
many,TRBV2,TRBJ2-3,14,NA,TGTGCCAGCAGTGAATCAGGGGCCACAGATACGCAGTATTTT,CASSESGATDTQYF
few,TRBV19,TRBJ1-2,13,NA,TGTGCCAGTAGTATCTCGCAGAGCTATGGCTACACCTTC,CASSISQSYGYTF
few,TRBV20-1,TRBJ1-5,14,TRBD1,TGCAGTGCGGCCGTGACAGGGATCAATCAGCCCCAGCATTTT,CSAAVTGINQPQHF
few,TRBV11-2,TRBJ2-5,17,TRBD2,TGTGCCAGCAGTCCCGGACTAGCGGGAGTCCTCCAAGAGACCCAGTACTTC,CASSPGLAGVLQETQYF
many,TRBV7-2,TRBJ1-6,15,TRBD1,TGTGCCAGCAGACCTACGACAGGGTCAGAATCACCCCTCCACTTT,CASRPTTGSESPLHF
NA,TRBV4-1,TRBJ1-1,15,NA,TGCGCCAGCAGCCAAGGGCTGGACAGGAACACTGAAGCTTTCTTT,CASSQGLDRNTEAFF
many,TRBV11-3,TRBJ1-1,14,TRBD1,TGTGCCAGCAGCCTGGACAGGGGAAACACTGAAGCTTTCTTT,CASSLDRGNTEAFF
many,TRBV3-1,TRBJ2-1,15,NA,TGTGCCAGCAGCCTACCCGCGACTACTTCCAATGAGCAGTTCTTC,CASSLPATTSNEQFF
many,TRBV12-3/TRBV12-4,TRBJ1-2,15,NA,TGTGCCAGCACTCCCCGGCGCGCCGACCCCTATGGCTACACCTTC,CASTPRRADPYGYTF
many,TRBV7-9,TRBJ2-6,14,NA,TGTGCCAGCAGCTTGAGCTCTGGGGCCAACGTCCTGACTTTC,CASSLSSGANVLTF
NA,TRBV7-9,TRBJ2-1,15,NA,TGTGCCAGCAGCCCCCCGCGGAGCTCCTACAATGAGCACTTCTTC,CASSPPRSSYNEHFF
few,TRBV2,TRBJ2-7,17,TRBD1,TGTGCCAGGAACCGTGACAGGGAATATCGGATTTCCTACGAGCAGTACTTC,CARNRDREYRISYEQYF
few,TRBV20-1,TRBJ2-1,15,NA,TGCAGTGTAAACAGGGCGATCGGGACCTACAATGAGCAGTTCTTC,CSVNRAIGTYNEQFF
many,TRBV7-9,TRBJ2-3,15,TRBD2,TGTGCCAGCAGCTTCACTAGCGGCCTCACAGATACGCAGTATTTT,CASSFTSGLTDTQYF
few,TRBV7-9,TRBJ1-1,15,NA,TGTGCCAGCAGCTGGGGGGGGCCAGCCTTCACTGAAGCTTTCTTT,CASSWGGPAFTEAFF
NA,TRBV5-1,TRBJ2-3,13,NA,TGCGCCAGCAGCTCCAGCGGCACAGATACGCAGTATTTT,CASSSSGTDTQYF
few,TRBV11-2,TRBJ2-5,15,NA,TGTGCCAGCAGCTCCGGGGGGAGGCAGGGGAAGTCCCAGTACTTC,CASSSGGRQGKSQYF
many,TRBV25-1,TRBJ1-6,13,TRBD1,TGTGCCAGCAGAAGAGGGACAGATTCACCCCTCCACTTT,CASRRGTDSPLHF
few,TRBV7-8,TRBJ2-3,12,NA,TGTGCCAGCAGCGGAACCGGGACTGCGCAGTATTTT,CASSGTGTAQYF
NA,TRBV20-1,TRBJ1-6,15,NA,TGCAGTGCTAGCGGCAGCAGCTCCTATAATTCACCCCTCCACTTT,CSASGSSSYNSPLHF
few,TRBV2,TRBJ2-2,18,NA,TGTGCCAGCAGTGACCTGAGTTTGGGGGAGGCGAACACCGGGGAGCTGTTTTTT,CASSDLSLGEANTGELFF
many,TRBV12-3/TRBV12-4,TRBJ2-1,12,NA,TGTGCCAGCAGCCCAGGGCCCGGGAAGGAGTTCTTC,CASSPGPGKEFF
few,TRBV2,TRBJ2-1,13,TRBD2,TGTGCCAGCAGCCGGACTAGCGTAAATGAGCAGTTCTTC,CASSRTSVNEQFF
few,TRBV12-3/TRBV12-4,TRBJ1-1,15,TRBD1,TGTGCCAGCAGAGGGACAGGGGTTCGGAACACTGAAGCTTTCTTT,CASRGTGVRNTEAFF
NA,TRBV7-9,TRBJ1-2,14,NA,TGTGCCAGCAGCTTAGAGGGCTCCAGTGGTGGCTACACCTTC,CASSLEGSSGGYTF
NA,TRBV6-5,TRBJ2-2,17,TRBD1,TGTGCCAGCAGTTACGAGTGGACAGGGGGACCTGTACGGGAGCTGTTTTTT,CASSYEWTGGPVRELFF
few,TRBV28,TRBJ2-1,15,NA,TGTGCCAGCTGTATAACCGGGTCCTCAAGGAATGAGCAGTTCTTC,CASCITGSSRNEQFF
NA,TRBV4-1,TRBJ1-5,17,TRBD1,TGCGCCAGCAGCCAAGATCCGAACGACAGGGTCAATCAGCCCCAGCATTTT,CASSQDPNDRVNQPQHF
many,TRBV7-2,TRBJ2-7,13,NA,TGTGCCAGAGAGACCGAGATCACCTACGAGCAGTACTTC,CARETEITYEQYF
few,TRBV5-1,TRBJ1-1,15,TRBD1,TGCGCCAGCAGCTTGGGGCAGGGGGAGAACACTGAAGCTTTCTTT,CASSLGQGENTEAFF
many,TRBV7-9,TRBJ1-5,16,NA,TGTGCCAGCAGCTTAGACGGCACTCTTCCAAATCAGCCCCAGCATTTT,CASSLDGTLPNQPQHF
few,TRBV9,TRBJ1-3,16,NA,TGTGCCAGCAGCGGAGGCCCCCAGGGGTCTGGAAACACCATATATTTT,CASSGGPQGSGNTIYF
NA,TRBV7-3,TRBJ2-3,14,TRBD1,TGTGCCAGCAGCGGACAGGGGAACACAGATTCGCAGTATTTT,CASSGQGNTDSQYF
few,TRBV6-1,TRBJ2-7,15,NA,TGTGCCAGCAGCCTCACTCCCGGAGGCTCCTACGAGCAGTACTTC,CASSLTPGGSYEQYF
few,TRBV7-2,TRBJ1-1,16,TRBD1,TGTGCCAGCAGCTTGAACGACAGGGGGCATCGCACTGAAGCTTTCTTT,CASSLNDRGHRTEAFF
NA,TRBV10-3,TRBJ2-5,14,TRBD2,TGTGCCATCAGTGGGACTAGCGGGCAAGAGACCCAGTACTTC,CAISGTSGQETQYF
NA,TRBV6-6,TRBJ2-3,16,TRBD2,TGTGCCAGCAGTTCACTTAGCGGGAGGGCCACAGATACGCAGTATTTT,CASSSLSGRATDTQYF
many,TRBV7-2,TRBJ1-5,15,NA,TGTGCCAGCAGCTTGGGGGGGATGAGCAATCAGCCCCAGCATTTT,CASSLGGMSNQPQHF
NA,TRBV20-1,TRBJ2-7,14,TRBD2,TGCAGTGCTAGTAAGACTAGCGGGACCAACGAGCAGTACTTC,CSASKTSGTNEQYF
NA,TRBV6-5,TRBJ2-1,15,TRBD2,TGTGCCAGCAGTTACTCCCTAGCGGGAGATGATGAGCAGTTCTTC,CASSYSLAGDDEQFF
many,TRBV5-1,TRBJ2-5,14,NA,TGCGCCAGCAGCTCCCCGAGCCGAATAGAGACCCAGTACTTC,CASSSPSRIETQYF